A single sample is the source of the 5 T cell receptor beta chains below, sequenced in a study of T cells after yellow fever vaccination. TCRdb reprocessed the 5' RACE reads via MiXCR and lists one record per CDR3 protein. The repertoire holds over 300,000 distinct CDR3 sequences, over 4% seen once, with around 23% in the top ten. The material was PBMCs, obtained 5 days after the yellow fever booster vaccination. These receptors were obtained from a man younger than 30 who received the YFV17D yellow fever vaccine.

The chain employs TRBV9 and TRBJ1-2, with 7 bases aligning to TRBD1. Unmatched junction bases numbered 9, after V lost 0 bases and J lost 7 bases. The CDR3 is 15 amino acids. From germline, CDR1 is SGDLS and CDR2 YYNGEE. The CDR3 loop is CASSVGRTGTSGYTF. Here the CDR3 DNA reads TGTGCCAGCAGCGTAGGTCGGACAGGAACGTCTGGCTACACCTTC.

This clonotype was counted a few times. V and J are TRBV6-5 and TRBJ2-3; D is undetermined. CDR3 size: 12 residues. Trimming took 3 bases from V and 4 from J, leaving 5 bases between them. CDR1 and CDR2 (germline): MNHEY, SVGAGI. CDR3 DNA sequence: TGTGCCAGCAGTTATGGGCCAGATACGCAGTATTTT. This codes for CASSYGPDTQYF.

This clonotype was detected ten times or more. CDR3 sequence (DNA): TGTGCCAGCAGCCCGTGGGGCAGGGGCTACGAGCAGTACGTC. This sequence encodes CASSPWGRGYEQYV. This rearrangement joins TRBV5-6 to TRBJ2-7; maybe TRBD1 (6 bases). The CDR3 is 14 amino acids. The V gene lost 4 bases and the J gene lost 3 bases, with 14 bases spanning the gap. Germline CDR1 SGHDT, CDR2 YYEEEE.

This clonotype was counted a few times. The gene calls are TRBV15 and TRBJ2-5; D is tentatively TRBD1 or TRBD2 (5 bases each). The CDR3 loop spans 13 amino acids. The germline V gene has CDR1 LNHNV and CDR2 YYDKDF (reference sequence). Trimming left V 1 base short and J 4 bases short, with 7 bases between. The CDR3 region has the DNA TGTGCCACCAGCAGAGCGAGGGGAGAGACCCAGTACTTC. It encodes CATSRARGETQYF.

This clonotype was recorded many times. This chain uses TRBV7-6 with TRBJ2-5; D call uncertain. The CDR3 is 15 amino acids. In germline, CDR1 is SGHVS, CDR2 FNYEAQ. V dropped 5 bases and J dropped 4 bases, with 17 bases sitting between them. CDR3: CASSPHLGRPETQYF. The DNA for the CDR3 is TGTGCCAGCAGCCCCCACCTGGGCCGGCCAGAGACCCAGTACTTC.